The clone carrying this T cell receptor beta chain has a count of ten or more. V gave up 3 bases and J gave up 8 bases, with 9 bases separating them. Germline V lookup: CDR1 SGHDT, CDR2 YYEEEE. The length of the CDR3 is 12 residues. This specimen comes from a study of early T cells in non-severe SARS-CoV-2 infection. Tagging with unique molecular identifiers was applied to individual cDNA molecules. Using its own MiXCR run on the 5' RACE reads, TCRdb lists one record per CDR3 protein. The profile covers some 62,000 distinct CDR3 sequences, with approximately 9.3% appearing a single time and approximately 1.1% taken by the ten largest.

The chain couples TRBV5-6 to TRBJ2-1; no clear D gene. This receptor was obtained from an adult who was a healthcare worker with PCR-confirmed SARS-CoV-2 infection or an uninfected control (not recorded which). Sequenced input: whole blood. CDR3 amino acids: CASSSVPDEQFF. In DNA form, the CDR3 reads TGTGCCAGCAGCTCTGTCCCGGATGAGCAGTTCTTC.